This TCR beta chain was obtained from a study of blood T cell repertoires in COVID-19. Study background: Collection of acute and convalescent COVID-19 samples took place in the United States, Italy and Spain. PBMCs, B-cell-depleted T cells, or T cells were the source of the cDNA or gDNA that made up the material.

With 6 bases clipped from V and 5 bases from J, the junction kept 14 bases outside the gene matches. This CDR3 contains 17 residues. Germline V gene sequence: CDR1 LNHDA, CDR2 SQIVND (reference sequence). In the study's own analysis: Counts of nucleated cells, estimated from reference gene primer amplification, were obtained. Some clones are missing from TCRdb's copy, which holds only in-frame ones; the method was immunoSEQ multiplex PCR. D and trimming come from the DNA, and the V and J calls and clone size come from that table. Among about 190,000 clones listed, less than 85% were seen once. This TCR derives from a man aged 45-65 years who had recovered from COVID-19. Sequencing was performed on peripheral blood. The chain employs TRBV19 and TRBJ2-5; TRBD1 aligns across 11 bases. The CDR3 here is CASRKGLGQGALETQYF. DNA for the CDR3: TGTGCCAGTAGGAAAGGCCTCGGACAGGGGGCTTTGGAGACCCAGTACTTC.